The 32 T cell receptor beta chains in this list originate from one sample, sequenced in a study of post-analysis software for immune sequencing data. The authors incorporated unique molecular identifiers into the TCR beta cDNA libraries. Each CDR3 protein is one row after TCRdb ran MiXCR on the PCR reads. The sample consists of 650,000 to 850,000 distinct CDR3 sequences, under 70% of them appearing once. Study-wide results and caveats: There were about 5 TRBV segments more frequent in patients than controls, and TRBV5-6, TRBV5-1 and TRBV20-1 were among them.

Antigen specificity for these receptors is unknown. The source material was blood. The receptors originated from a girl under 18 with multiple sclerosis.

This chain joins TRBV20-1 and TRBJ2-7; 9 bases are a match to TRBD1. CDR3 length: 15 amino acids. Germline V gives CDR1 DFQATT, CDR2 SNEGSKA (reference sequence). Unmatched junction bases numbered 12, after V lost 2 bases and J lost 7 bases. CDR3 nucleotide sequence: TGCAGTGCTAGATCCGGGACAGGGTTGAACAATGAGCAGTACTTC. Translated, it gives CSARSGTGLNNEQYF.

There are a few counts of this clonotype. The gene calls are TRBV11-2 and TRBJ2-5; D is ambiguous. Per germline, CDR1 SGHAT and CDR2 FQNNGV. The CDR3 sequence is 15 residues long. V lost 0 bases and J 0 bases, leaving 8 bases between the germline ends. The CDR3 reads CASSLDPSYQETQYF. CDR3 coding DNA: TGTGCCAGCAGCTTAGACCCATCGTACCAAGAGACCCAGTACTTC.

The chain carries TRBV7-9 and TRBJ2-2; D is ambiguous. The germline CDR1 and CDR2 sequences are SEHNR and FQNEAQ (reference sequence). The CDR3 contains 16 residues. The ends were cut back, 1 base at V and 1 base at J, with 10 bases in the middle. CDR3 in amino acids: CASSLVAGRNTGELFF. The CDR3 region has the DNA TGTGCCAGCAGCTTAGTTGCCGGCAGGAACACCGGGGAGCTGTTTTTT.

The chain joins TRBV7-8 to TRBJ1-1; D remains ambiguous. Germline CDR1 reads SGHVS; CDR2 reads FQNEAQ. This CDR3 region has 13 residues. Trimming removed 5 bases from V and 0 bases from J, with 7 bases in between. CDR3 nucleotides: TGTGCCAGCAGCGTACACTTGAACACTGAAGCTTTCTTT. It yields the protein CASSVHLNTEAFF.

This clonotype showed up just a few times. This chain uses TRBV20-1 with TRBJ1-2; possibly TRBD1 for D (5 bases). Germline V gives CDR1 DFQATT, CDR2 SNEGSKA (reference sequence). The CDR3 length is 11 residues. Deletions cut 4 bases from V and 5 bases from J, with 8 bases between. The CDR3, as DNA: TGCAGTGCTACGGACACTTATGGCTACACCTTC. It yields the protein CSATDTYGYTF.

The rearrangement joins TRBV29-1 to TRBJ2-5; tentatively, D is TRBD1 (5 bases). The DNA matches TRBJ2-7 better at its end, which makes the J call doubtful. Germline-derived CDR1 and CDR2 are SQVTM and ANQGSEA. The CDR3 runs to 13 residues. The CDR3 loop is CSVLTRTIGEQYF. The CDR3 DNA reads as TGCAGCGTCTTAACCAGGACAATCGGCGAGCAGTACTTC.

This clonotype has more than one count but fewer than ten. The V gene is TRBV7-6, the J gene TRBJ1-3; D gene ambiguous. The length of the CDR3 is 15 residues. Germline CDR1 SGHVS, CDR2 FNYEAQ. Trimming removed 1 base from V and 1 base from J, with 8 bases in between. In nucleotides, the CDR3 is TGTGCCAGCAGCTTAGACAGTCGGTCTGGAAACACCATATATTTT. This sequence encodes CASSLDSRSGNTIYF.

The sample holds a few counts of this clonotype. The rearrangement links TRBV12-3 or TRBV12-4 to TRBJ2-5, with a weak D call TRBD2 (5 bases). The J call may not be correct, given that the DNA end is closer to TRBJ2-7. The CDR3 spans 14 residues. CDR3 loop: CASSPGSSGNEQYF. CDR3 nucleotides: TGTGCCAGCAGCCCTGGGAGTTCCGGGAACGAGCAGTACTTC.

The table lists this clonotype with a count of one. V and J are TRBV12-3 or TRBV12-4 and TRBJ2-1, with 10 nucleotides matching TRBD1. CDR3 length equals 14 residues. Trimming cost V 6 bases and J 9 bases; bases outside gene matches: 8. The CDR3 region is CASRGTGVGGEQFF. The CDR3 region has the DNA TGTGCCAGCAGGGGGACAGGGGTGGGGGGTGAGCAGTTCTTC.

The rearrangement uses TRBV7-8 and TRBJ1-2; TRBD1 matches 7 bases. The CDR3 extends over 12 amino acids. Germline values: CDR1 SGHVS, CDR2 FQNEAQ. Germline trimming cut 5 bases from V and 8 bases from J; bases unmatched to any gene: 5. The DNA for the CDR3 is TGTGCCAGCAGCCTGAGACAGGGAGGCTACACCTTC. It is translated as CASSLRQGGYTF. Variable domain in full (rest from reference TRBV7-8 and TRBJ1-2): GAGVSQSPRYKVAKRGQDVALRCDPISGHVSLFWYQQALGQGPEFLTYFQNEAQLDKSGLPSDRFFAERPEGSVSTLKIQRTQQEDSAVYLCASSLRQGGYTFGSGTRLTVV.

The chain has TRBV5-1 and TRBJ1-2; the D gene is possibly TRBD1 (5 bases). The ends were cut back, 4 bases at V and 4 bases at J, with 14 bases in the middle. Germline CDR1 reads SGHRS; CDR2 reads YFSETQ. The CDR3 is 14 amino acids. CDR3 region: CASSIGGEGYGYTF. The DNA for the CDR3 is TGCGCCAGCAGCATCGGGGGAGAGGGCTATGGCTACACCTTC.

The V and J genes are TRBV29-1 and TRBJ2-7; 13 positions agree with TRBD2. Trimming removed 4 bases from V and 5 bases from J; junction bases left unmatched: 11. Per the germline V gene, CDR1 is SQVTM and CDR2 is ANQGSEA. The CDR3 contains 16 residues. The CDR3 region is CSVAPAGLAGLDEQYF. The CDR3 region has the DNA TGCAGCGTTGCCCCCGCGGGACTAGCGGGGCTAGACGAGCAGTACTTC.

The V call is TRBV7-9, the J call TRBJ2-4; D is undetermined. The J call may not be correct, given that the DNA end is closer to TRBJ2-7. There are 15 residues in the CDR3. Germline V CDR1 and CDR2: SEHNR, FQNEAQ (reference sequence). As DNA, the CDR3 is TGTGCCAGCAGCCTTCCGGTGGCAGCAGCCTACGAGCAGTACTTC. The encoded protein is CASSLPVAAAYEQYF.

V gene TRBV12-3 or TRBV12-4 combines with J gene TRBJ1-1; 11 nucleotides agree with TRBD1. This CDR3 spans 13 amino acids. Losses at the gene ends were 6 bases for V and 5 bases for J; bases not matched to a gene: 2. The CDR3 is CASRDRGHTEAFF. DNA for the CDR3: TGTGCCAGCAGGGACAGGGGGCATACTGAAGCTTTCTTT.

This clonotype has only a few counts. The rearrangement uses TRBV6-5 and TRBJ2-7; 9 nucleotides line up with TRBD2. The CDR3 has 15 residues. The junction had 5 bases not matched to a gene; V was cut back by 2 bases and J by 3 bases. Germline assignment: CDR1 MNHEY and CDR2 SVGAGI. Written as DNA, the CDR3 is TGTGCCAGCAGTTACGGAGTAGCGGGGGTCTACGAGCAGTACTTC. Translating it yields CASSYGVAGVYEQYF.

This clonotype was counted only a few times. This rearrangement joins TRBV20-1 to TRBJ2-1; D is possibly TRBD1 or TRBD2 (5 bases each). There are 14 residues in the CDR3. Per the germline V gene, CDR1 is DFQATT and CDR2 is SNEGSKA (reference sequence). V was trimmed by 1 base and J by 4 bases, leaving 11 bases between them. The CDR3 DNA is TGCAGTGCTAGAGGAAGGGACCTATACAATGAGCAGTTCTTC. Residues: CSARGRDLYNEQFF.

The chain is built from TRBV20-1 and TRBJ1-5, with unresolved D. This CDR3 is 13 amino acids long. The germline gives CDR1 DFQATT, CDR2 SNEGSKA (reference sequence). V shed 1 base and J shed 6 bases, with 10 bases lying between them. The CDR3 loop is CSARGGVGQPQHF. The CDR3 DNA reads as TGCAGTGCTAGAGGGGGAGTGGGTCAGCCCCAGCATTTT.

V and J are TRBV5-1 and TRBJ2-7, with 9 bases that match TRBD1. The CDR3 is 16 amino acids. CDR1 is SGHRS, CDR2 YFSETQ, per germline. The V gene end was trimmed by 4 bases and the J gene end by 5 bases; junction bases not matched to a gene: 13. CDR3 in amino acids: CASSALPGQGIHEQYF. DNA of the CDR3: TGCGCCAGCAGCGCCCTCCCGGGACAGGGCATCCACGAGCAGTACTTC.

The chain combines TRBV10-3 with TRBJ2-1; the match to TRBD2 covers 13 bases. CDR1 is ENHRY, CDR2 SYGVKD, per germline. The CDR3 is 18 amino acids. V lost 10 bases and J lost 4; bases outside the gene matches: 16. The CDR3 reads CATAGTSGTRGAYNEQFF. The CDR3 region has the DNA TGTGCCACCGCCGGGACTAGCGGGACCCGGGGGGCGTACAATGAGCAGTTCTTC.

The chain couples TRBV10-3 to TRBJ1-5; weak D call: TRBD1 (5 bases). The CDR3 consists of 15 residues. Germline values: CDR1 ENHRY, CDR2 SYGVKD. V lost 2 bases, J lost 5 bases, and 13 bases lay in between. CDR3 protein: CAISEEDIVYQPQHF. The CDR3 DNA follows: TGTGCCATCAGTGAGGAGGACATCGTATATCAGCCCCAGCATTTT.

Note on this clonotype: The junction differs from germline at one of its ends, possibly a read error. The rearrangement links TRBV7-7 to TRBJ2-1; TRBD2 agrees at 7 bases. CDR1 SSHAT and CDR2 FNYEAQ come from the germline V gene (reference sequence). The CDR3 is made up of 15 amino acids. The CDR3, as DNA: TGTGCTAGCAGCTTAGGTAGCGGGCCCCACAATGAGCAGTTCTTC. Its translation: CASSLGSGPHNEQFF.

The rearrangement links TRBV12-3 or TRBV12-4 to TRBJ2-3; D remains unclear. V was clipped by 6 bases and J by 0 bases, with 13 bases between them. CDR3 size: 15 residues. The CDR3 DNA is TGTGCCAGCAGGCCCGGGTTTTCTAGCACAGATACGCAGTATTTT. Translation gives CASRPGFSSTDTQYF.

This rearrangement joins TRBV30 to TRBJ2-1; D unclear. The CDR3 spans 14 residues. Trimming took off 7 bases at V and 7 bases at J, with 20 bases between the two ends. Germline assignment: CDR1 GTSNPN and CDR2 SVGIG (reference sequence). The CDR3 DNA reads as TGTGCCTCTGACCGACCCCTTATAAATAATGAGCAGTTCTTC. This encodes CASDRPLINNEQFF.

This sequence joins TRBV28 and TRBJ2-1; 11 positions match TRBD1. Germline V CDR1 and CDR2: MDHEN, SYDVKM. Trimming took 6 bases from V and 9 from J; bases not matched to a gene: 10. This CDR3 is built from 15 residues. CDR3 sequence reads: CASSLRWDRGSEQFF. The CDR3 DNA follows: TGTGCCAGCAGCCTTCGTTGGGACAGGGGGAGTGAGCAGTTCTTC. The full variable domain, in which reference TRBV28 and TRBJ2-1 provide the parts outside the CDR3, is DVKVTQSSRYLVKRTGEKVFLECVQDMDHENMFWYRQDPGLGLRLIYFSYDVKMKEKGDIPEGYSVSREKKERFSLILESASTNQTSMYLCASSLRWDRGSEQFFGPGTRLTVL.

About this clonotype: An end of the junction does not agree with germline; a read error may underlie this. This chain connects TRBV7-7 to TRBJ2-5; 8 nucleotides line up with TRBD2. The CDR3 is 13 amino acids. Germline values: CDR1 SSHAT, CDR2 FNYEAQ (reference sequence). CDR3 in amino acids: CASSTSGEETQYF. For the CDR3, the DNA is TGTGCTAGCAGCACTAGCGGAGAAGAGACCCAGTACTTC.

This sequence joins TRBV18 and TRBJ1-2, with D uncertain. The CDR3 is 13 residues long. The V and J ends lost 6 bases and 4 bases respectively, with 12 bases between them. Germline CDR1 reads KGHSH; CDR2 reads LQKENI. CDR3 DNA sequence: TGTGCCAGCTCGGAAGGGAAAATCTATGGCTACACCTTC. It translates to CASSEGKIYGYTF.

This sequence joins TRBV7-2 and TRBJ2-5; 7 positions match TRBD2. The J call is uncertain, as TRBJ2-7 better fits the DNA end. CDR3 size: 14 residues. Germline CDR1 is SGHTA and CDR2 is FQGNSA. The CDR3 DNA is TGTGCCAGCAGCTTAAGCGGGACCCGCAGCGAGCAGTACTTC. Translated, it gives CASSLSGTRSEQYF.

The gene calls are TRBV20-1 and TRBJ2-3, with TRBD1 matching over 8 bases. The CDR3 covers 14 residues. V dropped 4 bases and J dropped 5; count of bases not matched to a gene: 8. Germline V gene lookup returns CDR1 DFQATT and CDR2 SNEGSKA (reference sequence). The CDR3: CSAKRQGPVDTQYF. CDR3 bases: TGCAGTGCTAAAAGACAGGGGCCAGTAGATACGCAGTATTTT.

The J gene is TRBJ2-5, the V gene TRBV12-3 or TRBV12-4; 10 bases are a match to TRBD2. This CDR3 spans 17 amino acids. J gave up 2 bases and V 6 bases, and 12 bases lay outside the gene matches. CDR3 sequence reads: CASRGPGLALTQETQYF. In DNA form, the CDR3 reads TGTGCCAGCAGGGGGCCGGGACTAGCGTTAACTCAAGAGACCCAGTACTTC.

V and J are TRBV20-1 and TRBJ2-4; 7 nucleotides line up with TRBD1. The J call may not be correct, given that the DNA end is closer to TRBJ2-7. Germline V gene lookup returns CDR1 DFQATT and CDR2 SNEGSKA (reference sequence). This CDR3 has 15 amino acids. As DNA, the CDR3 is TGCAGTGCTAGGCCCTTACAGGGGTTAAGCTACGAGCAGTACTTC. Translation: CSARPLQGLSYEQYF.

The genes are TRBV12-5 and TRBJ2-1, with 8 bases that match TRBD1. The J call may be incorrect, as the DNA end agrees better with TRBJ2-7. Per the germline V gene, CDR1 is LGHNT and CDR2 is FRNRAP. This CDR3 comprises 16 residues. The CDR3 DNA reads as TGTGCTAGTGGTTCAAGGACAGGGTCGGACCAGGGCGAGCAGTACTTC. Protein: CASGSRTGSDQGEQYF.

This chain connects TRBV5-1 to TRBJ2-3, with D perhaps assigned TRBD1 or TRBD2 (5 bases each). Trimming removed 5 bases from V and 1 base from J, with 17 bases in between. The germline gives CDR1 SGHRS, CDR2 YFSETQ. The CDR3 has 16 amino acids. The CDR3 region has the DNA TGCGCCAGCAGTAGCGAGAGGGGCCTTGGCACAGATACGCAGTATTTT. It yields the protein CASSSERGLGTDTQYF.